Below, 18 T cell receptor beta chains from the same sample are listed, as sequenced in a study of T-cell reconstitution after alpha-beta-depleted transplantation in children. Library preparation (for TCRbeta) was performed with unique molecular identifiers. TCRdb re-derived calls from the PCR reads in MiXCR, one entry per CDR3 protein. The sample yields a few hundred thousand distinct CDR3 sequences, 9.7% seen once. The specimen comprised PBMCs from the stem cell graft donor, sampled from the stem cell graft. The receptors originated from a human donor who donated a stem cell graft to a child with SCID.

This clonotype was recorded many times. This chain links TRBV14 with TRBJ2-1; 7 nucleotides align to TRBD1. The CDR3 loop spans 16 amino acids. The germline CDR1 and CDR2 sequences are SGHDN and FVKESK. Losses at the gene ends were 2 bases for V and 8 bases for J; bases not matched to a gene: 12. As DNA, the CDR3 is TGTGCCAGCAGCCAAACAGGGGCGAATAGGGGCTATGAGCAGTTCTTC. Translation: CASSQTGANRGYEQFF. Drawing the rest from reference TRBV14 and TRBJ2-1, the complete variable domain is EAGVTQFPSHSVIEKGQTVTLRCDPISGHDNLYWYRRVMGKEIKFLLHFVKESKQDESGMPNNRFLAERTGGTYSTLKVQPAELEDSGVYFCASSQTGANRGYEQFFGPGTRLTVL.

This clonotype has a count of ten or more. V usage is TRBV12-3 or TRBV12-4 and J usage is TRBJ1-1, with TRBD1 as a possible D gene (5 bases). V lost 5 bases to trimming and J lost 1 base, with 14 bases between them. The CDR3 covers 15 residues. CDR3 amino acids: CASSLRGGENTEAFF. As DNA, the CDR3 is TGTGCCAGCAGTCTTCGGGGGGGGGAGAACACTGAAGCTTTCTTT.

In its sample, this clonotype was seen many times. This chain connects TRBV25-1 to TRBJ2-3; D uncertain. The germline gives CDR1 MGHDK, CDR2 SYGVNS. The CDR3 is made up of 13 amino acids. V lost 4 bases and J lost 3, with 8 bases in between. For the CDR3, the DNA is TGTGCCAGCAGTGCCCCCCAGACAGATACGCAGTATTTT. It specifies CASSAPQTDTQYF.

This clonotype was picked up a small number of times. The chain combines TRBV5-1 with TRBJ2-1; D is ambiguous. Germline CDR1 reads SGHRS; CDR2 reads YFSETQ. The CDR3 totals 12 residues. The V end lost 2 bases, the J end lost 8 bases, and 8 bases lay between the germline ends. The CDR3 sequence: CASSFSRYEQFF. The CDR3 region has the DNA TGCGCCAGCAGCTTTTCACGGTATGAGCAGTTCTTC.

The table lists this clonotype with many counts. The CDR3 DNA reads as TGCGCCAGCCGGGGGGGACTAGCGGGGGGCACAGATACGCAGTATTTT. It yields the protein CASRGGLAGGTDTQYF. This rearrangement joins TRBV10-2 to TRBJ2-3, with TRBD2 identical over 14 bases. V gave up 8 bases and J gave up 1 base; unmatched junction bases: 5. Germline V gene sequence: CDR1 WSHSY, CDR2 SAAADI. This CDR3 spans 16 amino acids.

This clonotype was seen repeatedly, ten times or more. CDR3 region: CSATERGGDTQYF. The CDR3 region has the DNA TGCAGTGCGACAGAGCGGGGGGGAGATACGCAGTATTTT. The V call is TRBV20-1, the J call TRBJ2-3; 10 positions agree with TRBD2. Germline-derived CDR1 and CDR2 are DFQATT and SNEGSKA (reference sequence). The CDR3 totals 13 residues. V was pared by 6 bases and J by 5 bases, with 5 bases of the junction left unmatched.

In this sample, this clonotype turned up a few times. J is TRBJ2-2 and V is TRBV20-1, with D possibly being TRBD1 (6 bases). CDR3 length: 16 residues. Germline values: CDR1 DFQATT, CDR2 SNEGSKA (reference sequence). V lost 0 bases, J lost 3 bases, and 14 bases lay in between. CDR3 region: CSARDRGGWDTGELFF. CDR3 DNA: TGCAGTGCTAGAGATAGAGGGGGATGGGACACCGGGGAGCTGTTTTTT.

This clonotype was detected ten times or more. The V and J genes are TRBV19 and TRBJ1-1; the D gene is possibly TRBD1 (5 bases). CDR1 is LNHDA, CDR2 SQIVND, per germline (reference sequence). This CDR3 region has 13 residues. The ends were cut back, 6 bases at V and 5 bases at J, with 13 bases in the middle. The CDR3 protein is CASSGGIGTEAFF. CDR3 DNA sequence: TGTGCCAGTAGCGGGGGGATAGGGACTGAAGCTTTCTTT.

This clonotype was counted at least ten times. The gene calls are TRBV2 and TRBJ2-7; the D is unclear. The CDR3 is made up of 15 amino acids. The V gene's germline CDR1 is SNHLY and CDR2 FYNNEI. Trimming left V 1 base short and J 0 bases short, with 10 bases between. In DNA, the CDR3 is TGTGCCAGCAGTGAAGGAGACGGAAGCTCCTACGAGCAGTACTTC. Amino acids: CASSEGDGSSYEQYF.

The chain is built from TRBV5-1 and TRBJ2-1, with a possible D match to TRBD1 (5 bases). The CDR3 contains 14 residues. V lost 3 bases and J 4 bases, leaving 11 bases between the germline ends. The germline V gene encodes CDR1 SGHRS and CDR2 YFSETQ. The CDR3 DNA reads as TGCGCCAGCAGCTCCTGGGGCAGGTACAATGAGCAGTTCTTC. Residues: CASSSWGRYNEQFF.

This clonotype was counted many times. This sequence joins TRBV5-1 and TRBJ2-7; 7 bases map to TRBD2. The CDR3 is made up of 12 amino acids. V lost 4 bases to trimming and J lost 2 bases; unmatched junction nucleotides: 0. Germline V gene lookup returns CDR1 SGHRS and CDR2 YFSETQ. CDR3 in amino acids: CASSGLAYEQYF. In DNA form, the CDR3 reads TGCGCCAGCAGCGGACTAGCCTACGAGCAGTACTTC.

This clonotype was picked up many times. The CDR3 nucleotides are TGTGCCACCTTTCCCGTCCCTAGCGGGGGGGCGGGAGATACGCAGTATTTT. It codes for CATFPVPSGGAGDTQYF. The chain employs TRBV27 and TRBJ2-3, with 12 bases identical to TRBD2. This CDR3 contains 17 residues. After removal of 10 bases from V and 5 bases from J, the junction contained 16 bases not matched to a gene. Germline lookup yields CDR1 MNHEY and CDR2 SMNVEV (reference sequence).

This clonotype was seen at least ten times. The CDR3 DNA is TGTGCCGCCCGTTCGGATAACTATGGCTACACCTTC. Its translation: CAARSDNYGYTF. J is TRBJ1-2 and V is TRBV10-3; D unresolved. CDR1 and CDR2 from the germline V gene are ENHRY and SYGVKD. CDR3 length: 12 amino acids. V was pared by 11 bases and J by 1 base, with 11 bases between.

The gene calls are TRBV6-2 or TRBV6-3 and TRBJ1-5; D is undetermined. CDR1 and CDR2 from the germline V gene are MNHEY and SVGEGT. The CDR3 covers 13 residues. Trimming took 5 bases from V and 6 from J, leaving 11 bases between them. The CDR3 reads CASSPPIVQPQHF. CDR3 sequence (DNA): TGTGCCAGCAGTCCGCCCATCGTTCAGCCCCAGCATTTT.

This clonotype occurred many times. The genes are TRBV7-2 and TRBJ1-5; D may be TRBD1 (5 bases). The CDR3 has 15 amino acids. Deletions cut 6 bases from V and 0 bases from J, with 12 bases between. The germline gives CDR1 SGHTA, CDR2 FQGNSA. The CDR3 nucleotides are TGTGCCAGCAGTGTAGGGACCTATAGCAATCAGCCCCAGCATTTT. It specifies CASSVGTYSNQPQHF.

This clonotype was counted many times. The rearrangement uses TRBV12-3 or TRBV12-4 and TRBJ1-2, with D unclear. This CDR3 has 14 residues. V was trimmed by 6 bases and J by 5 bases, leaving 16 bases between them. CDR3 loop: CASSAGWESYGYTF. The CDR3 region has the DNA TGTGCCAGCAGCGCGGGGTGGGAGTCGTATGGCTACACCTTC.

The gene calls are TRBV4-2 and TRBJ1-1, with D possibly being TRBD1 (6 bases). The V end lost 0 bases, the J end lost 6 bases, and 14 bases lay between the germline ends. The germline CDR1 and CDR2 sequences are LGHNA and YNFKEQ. The CDR3 runs to 15 residues. The CDR3 DNA sequence: TGTGCCAGCAGCCAAGAAGGGGGGCAGGGAGCTGAAGCTTTCTTT. Translated: CASSQEGGQGAEAFF.

This clonotype was recorded many times. V and J are TRBV27 and TRBJ2-7; TRBD1 is a possible D gene (6 bases). The CDR3 spans 12 residues. Looked up from germline, CDR1 is MNHEY and CDR2 is SMNVEV (reference sequence). Deletions cut 8 bases from V and 3 bases from J, with 11 bases between. CDR3 protein: CASGRGNYEQYF. The CDR3 DNA is TGTGCCAGCGGTAGGGGGAACTACGAGCAGTACTTC.